This TCR beta chain was sequenced for a study of cytomegalovirus exposure and HLA in healthy donors. Study-wide points: Despite most TCR sequences being rare, some public TCRs occurred in many donors.

Remarks on this clone: Its antigen remains unidentified.

With V trimmed by 3 bases and J by 1 base, 5 bases remained unmatched. The germline CDR1 and CDR2 sequences are MNHEY and SMNVEV (reference sequence). The CDR3 sequence is 18 residues long. PCR amplification relied on 60 Vbeta primers (plus 13 Jbeta primers). Assay: immunoSEQ multiplex PCR; the TCRdb copy retains only in-frame clones and omits some. The sample records 150,000 to 200,000 clones, around 81% being singletons. This rearrangement joins TRBV27 to TRBJ2-6; 11 bases map to TRBD1. This sequence originates from a young man in good health and CMV-seronegative. Sequences were obtained from PBMCs. CDR3 in amino acids: CASSFKGQGVSGANVLTF. The CDR3 DNA reads as TGTGCCAGCAGTTTTAAGGGACAGGGGGTTTCTGGGGCCAACGTCCTGACTTTC.